This TCR beta chain was captured by sequencing in a study of cytomegalovirus exposure and HLA in healthy donors. Germline V lookup: CDR1 SGHRS, CDR2 YFSETQ. The CDR3 length is 16 residues. Trimming cost V 4 bases and J 2 bases, with 16 bases left between them. Profiling relied on immunoSEQ multiplex PCR, and the TCRdb table lists in-frame clones only, not all of them. The sample includes over 150,000 clones, 86% of them seen just once. This clone was seen once. This TCR was recovered from a human donor in good health. The chain has TRBV5-1 and TRBJ1-3, with a weak D call TRBD1 (6 bases). The sample consisted of PBMCs. The CDR3 DNA reads as TGCGCCAGCAGCCCTCTCCCCCCAGGGGCTGGAAACACCATATATTTT. Its translation: CASSPLPPGAGNTIYF.